The entry below gives a single T cell receptor (beta chain) sequence along with its context. The target antigen is unknown. This entry is derived from a study of PD-1 blockade in classical Hodgkin lymphoma. Findings and limits, study-wide: Prior to therapy, complete responders displayed diversity much like that of newly diagnosed patients. CD4+ TCR diversity rose significantly by C4D1, and CD8+ TCR diversity did not.

This table comes from immunoSEQ multiplex PCR, and its TCRdb copy is limited to in-frame clones, with some not included. The sample lists approximately 70,000 clones, roughly 91% occurring once. In every patient, relapse followed autologous stem cell transplantation, while exposure to brentuximab vedotin differed. Best overall response was complete response, partial response or progressive disease in these relapsed/refractory classical Hodgkin lymphoma patients. The TCR sequence derives from a human donor with classical Hodgkin lymphoma. Source: peripheral blood mononuclear cells (PBMCs), taken at baseline.

CDR3 coding DNA: TGTGCCACCTACACCGGGGGTACGCAGTATTTT. It translates to CATYTGGTQYF. The chain is built from TRBV27 and TRBJ2-3; D might be TRBD2 (6 bases). The CDR3 runs to 11 residues. CDR1 and CDR2 (germline): MNHEY, SMNVEV (reference sequence). V dropped 10 bases and J dropped 8 bases, with 13 bases sitting between them.